This passage covers 21 T cell receptor beta chains from one sample sequenced in a study of blood T cell repertoires in COVID-19. TCRdb's table, derived via immunoSEQ multiplex PCR, lists solely in-frame clones and lacks some. The sample lists 100,000 to 120,000 clones; 81% were seen once. The specimen was peripheral blood. Source of these receptors: a woman in her 70s with acute or convalescent COVID-19.

The chain links TRBV2 to TRBJ2-1; the match to TRBD2 covers 9 bases. The CDR3 length is 14 residues. V was clipped by 4 bases and J by 7 bases; unmatched bases: 5. Germline-derived CDR1 and CDR2 are SNHLY and FYNNEI. The CDR3 here is CASSGGGGLNEQFF. CDR3 in DNA: TGTGCCAGCAGTGGCGGGGGGGGTCTTAATGAGCAGTTCTTC. The variable domain in full, with the rest retrieved from reference TRBV2 and TRBJ2-1, is EPEVTQTPSHQVTQMGQEVILRCVPISNHLYFYWYRQILGQKVEFLVSFYNNEISEKSEIFDDQFSVERPDGSNFTLKIRSTKLEDSAMYFCASSGGGGLNEQFFGPGTRLTVL.

J is TRBJ2-5 and V is TRBV7-2; 7 bases are shared with TRBD2. CDR3 size: 14 residues. Unmatched junction bases numbered 4, after V lost 1 base and J lost 5 bases. The V gene's germline CDR1 is SGHTA and CDR2 FQGNSA. CDR3: CASSLGLAGETQYF. The CDR3 region has the DNA TGTGCCAGCAGCTTAGGACTAGCTGGCGAGACCCAGTACTTC.

CDR3 DNA: TGTGCCAGCAGTTCAGCGGACGTCGACCGATATCAGCCCCAGCATTTT. Translated: CASSSADVDRYQPQHF. The chain employs TRBV28 and TRBJ1-5; D unclear. With 4 bases removed from V and 5 bases from J, the gap between germline ends came to 18 bases. The CDR3 is made up of 16 amino acids. Germline-derived CDR1 and CDR2 are MDHEN and SYDVKM.

This clone came up many times. This chain uses TRBV27 with TRBJ2-7; D perhaps matches TRBD1 (5 bases). V was cut by 2 bases and J by 1 base, with 9 bases left in between. Germline-derived CDR1 and CDR2 are MNHEY and SMNVEV (reference sequence). The CDR3 loop spans 14 amino acids. The CDR3 spells CASSLQGGSYEQYF. The CDR3 coding sequence is TGTGCCAGCAGTTTACAGGGTGGGTCCTACGAGCAGTACTTC.

CDR3 nucleotides: TGCGCCAGCAGCTTAAAGCCAGCAGGGGGGAACACTGAAGCTTTCTTT. Translation gives CASSLKPAGGNTEAFF. V and J are TRBV5-1 and TRBJ1-1, with TRBD1 matching over 7 bases. The V segment lost 2 bases and the J segment 1 base; nucleotides outside the gene matches: 8. The CDR3 loop spans 16 amino acids. Germline V gives CDR1 SGHRS, CDR2 YFSETQ.

This clone is a singleton in its sample. V gene TRBV2 combines with J gene TRBJ2-2; TRBD1 agrees at 8 bases. This CDR3 contains 13 residues. Germline V gene lookup returns CDR1 SNHLY and CDR2 FYNNEI. Germline trimming cut 9 bases from V and 6 bases from J; bases unmatched to any gene: 6. The CDR3 DNA is TGTGCCAGTCGGACAGGGAAGGCCGGGGAGCTGTTTTTT. Protein product: CASRTGKAGELFF.

The J gene is TRBJ1-1, the V gene TRBV7-9; 7 bases match TRBD1. The CDR3 covers 11 residues. J gave up 10 bases and V 5 bases, and 4 bases lay outside the gene matches. Germline lookup yields CDR1 SEHNR and CDR2 FQNEAQ (reference sequence). CDR3: CASSLQGVAFF. CDR3 nucleotides: TGTGCCAGCAGCCTCCAGGGGGTAGCTTTCTTT.

The chain joins TRBV5-3 to TRBJ1-2; 8 bases are a match to TRBD1. TRBV5-3 is marked as an open reading frame, function uncertain. J was trimmed by 6 bases and V by 0 bases; bases with no gene match: 10. The CDR3 length is 16 residues. In DNA form, the CDR3 reads TGTGCCAGAAGCTTGGCCTCGGGACAGGTCTCGAATGGCTACACCTTC. This codes for CARSLASGQVSNGYTF.

V gene TRBV9 combines with J gene TRBJ2-5; 9 nucleotides agree with TRBD1. Per the germline V gene, CDR1 is SGDLS and CDR2 is YYNGEE. The CDR3 is 18 amino acids. V shed 0 bases and J 5 bases; nucleotides not matched to a gene: 14. The CDR3 nucleotides read TGTGCCAGCAGCGTAGACCTCGGACAGGGGCTGGGAATCGAGACCCAGTACTTC. Amino acid sequence: CASSVDLGQGLGIETQYF.

J is TRBJ2-2 and V is TRBV30; D may be TRBD2 (5 bases). Germline-derived CDR1 and CDR2 are GTSNPN and SVGIG (reference sequence). V dropped 2 bases and J dropped 1 base, with 5 bases sitting between them. The CDR3 covers 13 residues. The CDR3 is CAWSRGNTGELFF. CDR3 DNA: TGTGCCTGGAGTCGGGGGAACACCGGGGAGCTGTTTTTT.

This chain joins TRBV29-1 and TRBJ1-2, with D uncertain. This CDR3 comprises 13 residues. CDR1 is SQVTM and CDR2 is ANQGSEA in the germline V gene. The V and J ends lost 3 bases and 1 base respectively, with 9 bases between them. The CDR3 loop is CSVDRQLNYGYTF. The CDR3 DNA reads TGCAGCGTTGACAGGCAACTTAACTATGGCTACACCTTC.

The chain couples TRBV9 to TRBJ2-7, with D perhaps matching TRBD1 (6 bases). This CDR3 is 15 amino acids long. CDR1 and CDR2 (germline): SGDLS, YYNGEE. V was clipped by 0 bases and J by 2 bases, with 12 bases between them. The CDR3 spells CASSVEAGDTYEQYF. CDR3 sequence (DNA): TGTGCCAGCAGCGTAGAGGCAGGGGACACCTACGAGCAGTACTTC.

This rearrangement joins TRBV5-1 to TRBJ2-7, with D uncertain. This CDR3 is built from 14 residues. Deletions cut 0 bases from V and 1 base from J, with 8 bases between. Germline-derived CDR1 and CDR2 are SGHRS and YFSETQ. CDR3 residues: CASSLEPASYEQYF. CDR3 sequence (DNA): TGCGCCAGCAGCTTGGAGCCCGCGTCCTACGAGCAGTACTTC.

The table lists this clone with a few counts. V gene TRBV6-5 combines with J gene TRBJ1-5; 7 nucleotides align to TRBD1. V was clipped by 6 bases and J by 5 bases; unmatched bases: 4. The germline V gene encodes CDR1 MNHEY and CDR2 SVGAGI. The CDR3 is made up of 13 amino acids. This CDR3 is CASRWQGDQPQHF. CDR3 coding DNA: TGTGCCAGCAGGTGGCAGGGGGATCAGCCCCAGCATTTT.

The chain has TRBV6-5 and TRBJ1-1; a possible D gene is TRBD1 (6 bases). The CDR3 is 14 amino acids. The V and J ends lost 6 bases and 0 bases respectively, with 11 bases between them. Germline V gene lookup returns CDR1 MNHEY and CDR2 SVGAGI. CDR3 residues: CASSQDRLNTEAFF. CDR3 coding DNA: TGTGCCAGCAGCCAGGACAGATTGAACACTGAAGCTTTCTTT.

The chain is built from TRBV4-1 and TRBJ1-6; D is perhaps TRBD1 (6 bases). The V end lost 0 bases, the J end lost 7 bases, and 10 bases lay between the germline ends. The CDR3 extends over 15 amino acids. Per the germline V gene, CDR1 is MGHRA and CDR2 is YSYEKL. CDR3 nucleotides: TGCGCCAGCAGCCAAGATTGGACAGCAAATTCACCCCTCCACTTT. As protein: CASSQDWTANSPLHF.

The J gene is TRBJ2-3, the V gene TRBV10-1; TRBD1 aligns across 10 bases. Germline V gene lookup returns CDR1 WNHNN and CDR2 SYGVQD (reference sequence). The V and J ends lost 6 bases and 5 bases, in that order; junction bases with no gene match: 17. The CDR3 consists of 18 residues. CDR3 nucleotides: TGCGCCAGCAGGAGTAAAGCCCGGGACAGGGGCCGTAAAGATACGCAGTATTTT. Protein product: CASRSKARDRGRKDTQYF.

The rearrangement joins TRBV10-3 to TRBJ2-3; 8 bases map to TRBD2. The ends lost 3 bases at V and 1 base at J; junction bases unmatched: 6. The germline V gene encodes CDR1 ENHRY and CDR2 SYGVKD. This CDR3 contains 16 residues. The CDR3 region is CAISDGGAGGTDTQYF. In DNA form, the CDR3 reads TGTGCCATCAGTGACGGGGGAGCGGGGGGCACAGATACGCAGTATTTT.

The chain uses TRBV5-1 and TRBJ2-1; 11 bases align to TRBD1. Germline values: CDR1 SGHRS, CDR2 YFSETQ. This CDR3 region has 18 residues. Trimming at V came to 0 bases and at J to 0 bases, leaving 5 bases not matched to a gene. CDR3 amino acids: CASSLGTGGLSSYNEQFF. The CDR3 DNA is TGCGCCAGCAGCTTGGGGACAGGGGGCTTAAGCTCCTACAATGAGCAGTTCTTC.

V and J are TRBV4-3 and TRBJ1-4, with TRBD1 matching over 11 bases. The CDR3 loop spans 16 amino acids. Looked up from germline, CDR1 is LGHNA and CDR2 is YSLEER. V lost 1 base to trimming and J lost 6 bases; unmatched junction nucleotides: 4. CDR3 in amino acids: CASSQGTGGGHEKLFF. The CDR3 nucleotides read TGCGCCAGCAGCCAAGGGACAGGGGGCGGGCATGAAAAACTGTTTTTT.

This sequence joins TRBV4-2 and TRBJ2-4; TRBD2 is a possible D gene (5 bases). The CDR3 runs 17 residues. Deletions cut 0 bases from V and 0 bases from J, with 12 bases between. Per the germline V gene, CDR1 is LGHNA and CDR2 is YNFKEQ. CDR3 sequence reads: CASSQERARAAKNIQYF. The CDR3 region has the DNA TGTGCCAGCAGCCAAGAGAGGGCTAGGGCAGCCAAAAACATTCAGTACTTC.